This T cell receptor beta chain was observed in a study of regulatory T cells in long-lasting Graves disease. Specified time point: newly diagnosed GD, antithyroid drugs for less than 3 months. PBMC-derived RNA was used for the TCR library. Investigators prepared the TCR beta libraries by applying iRepertoire HTBI primers and Arm-PCR of CDR3 regions. One entry per CDR3 protein, called by TCRdb with MiXCR from the multiplex PCR reads. This sample has about half a million distinct CDR3 sequences; more than 10% occur once, and the top ten carry over 7%. V lost 5 bases and J lost 1; bases outside the gene matches: 7. CDR1 is MDHEN, CDR2 SYDVKM, per germline. The CDR3 covers 16 residues. General study points: Researchers examined only peripheral blood and not thyroid tissue. Preferential use of TRBV28, TRBJ1-2 and TRBJ2-5 was seen in persistent disease.

Of note for this clonotype: Its antigen is currently unknown.

The same data also went into a second study, on T cells in Graves' hyperthyroidism and ophthalmopathy. According to that study: Before onset, ophthalmopathy was predicted by the model a median approximately 6.5 months earlier.

The receptor's source is a woman aged 25 to 45 with Graves disease. V usage is TRBV28 and J usage is TRBJ2-2, with 7 bases that match TRBD2. This specimen was peripheral blood mononuclear cells (PBMCs), taken at new diagnosis, from a patient treated with antithyroid drugs. The CDR3 DNA sequence: TGTGCCAGCAGTCCCGCGGGAGATATGAACACCGGGGAGCTGTTTTTT. Amino acid sequence: CASSPAGDMNTGELFF.